This T cell receptor beta chain was profiled in a study of blood T cell repertoires in COVID-19. Study context: The study drew acute and convalescent COVID-19 samples from the United States, Italy and Spain. In each case, the material was cDNA or gDNA derived from T cells, B-cell-depleted T cells, or PBMCs.

Study processing details: Amplification with reference gene primers provided the estimates of nucleated cell counts. Some clones are missing from TCRdb's copy, which holds only in-frame ones; the method was immunoSEQ multiplex PCR. V, J and clone size were drawn from that table, and D and trimming were deduced from the DNA. The sample gives approximately 65,000 clones, 90% of which show up once; 5% to 5.5% is in the top ten. The sequenced sample consisted of peripheral blood. The clonotype originates from a woman aged 18-30 years with acute or convalescent COVID-19.

The CDR3 spells CASSVNRAYEQYF. CDR3 DNA: TGTGCCAGCAGTGTGAACAGGGCGTACGAGCAGTACTTC. The genes are TRBV2 and TRBJ2-7; maybe TRBD1 (6 bases). CDR1 is SNHLY, CDR2 FYNNEI, per germline. V was trimmed by 4 bases and J by 4 bases, leaving 11 bases between them. This CDR3 is 13 amino acids long.